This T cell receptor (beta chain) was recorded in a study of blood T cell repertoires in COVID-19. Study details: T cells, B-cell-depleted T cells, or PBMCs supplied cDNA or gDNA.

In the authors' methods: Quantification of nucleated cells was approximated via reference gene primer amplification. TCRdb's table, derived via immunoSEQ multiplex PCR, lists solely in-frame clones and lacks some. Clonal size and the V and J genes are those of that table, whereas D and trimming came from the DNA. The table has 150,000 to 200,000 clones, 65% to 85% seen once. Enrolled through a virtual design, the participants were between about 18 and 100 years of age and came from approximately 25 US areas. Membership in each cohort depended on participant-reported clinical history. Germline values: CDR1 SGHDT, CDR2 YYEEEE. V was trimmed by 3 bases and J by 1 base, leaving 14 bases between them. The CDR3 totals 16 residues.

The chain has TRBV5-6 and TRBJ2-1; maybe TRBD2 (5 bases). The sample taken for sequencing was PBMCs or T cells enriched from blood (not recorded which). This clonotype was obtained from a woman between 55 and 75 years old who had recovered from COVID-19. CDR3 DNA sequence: TGTGCCAGCAGCTCTCAACTAGTCGCGTCCTACAATGAGCAGTTCTTC. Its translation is CASSSQLVASYNEQFF. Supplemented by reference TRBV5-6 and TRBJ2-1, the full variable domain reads DAGVTQSPTHLIKTRGQQVTLRCSPKSGHDTVSWYQQALGQGPQFIFQYYEEEERQRGNFPDRFSGHQFPNYSSELNVNALLLGDSALYLCASSSQLVASYNEQFFGPGTRLTVL.